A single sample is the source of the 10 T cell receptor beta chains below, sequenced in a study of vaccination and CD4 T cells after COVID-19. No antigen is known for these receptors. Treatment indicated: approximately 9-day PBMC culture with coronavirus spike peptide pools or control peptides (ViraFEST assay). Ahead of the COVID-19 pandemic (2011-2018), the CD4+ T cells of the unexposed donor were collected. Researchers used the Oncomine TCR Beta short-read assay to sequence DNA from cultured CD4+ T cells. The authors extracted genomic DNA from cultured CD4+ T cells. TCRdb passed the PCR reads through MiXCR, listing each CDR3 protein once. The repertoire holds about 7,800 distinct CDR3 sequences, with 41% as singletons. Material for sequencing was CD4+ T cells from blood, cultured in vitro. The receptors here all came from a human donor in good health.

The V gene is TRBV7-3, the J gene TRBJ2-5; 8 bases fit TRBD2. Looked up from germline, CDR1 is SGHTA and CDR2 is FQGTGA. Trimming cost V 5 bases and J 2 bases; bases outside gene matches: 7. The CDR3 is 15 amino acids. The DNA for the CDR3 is TGTGCCAGCAGCCCAGCGGGAGTAGGTCAAGAGACCCAGTACTTC. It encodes CASSPAGVGQETQYF.

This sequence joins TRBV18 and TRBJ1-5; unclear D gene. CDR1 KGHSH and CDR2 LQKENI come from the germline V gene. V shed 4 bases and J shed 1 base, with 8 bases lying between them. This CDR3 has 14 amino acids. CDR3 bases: TGTGCCAGCTCACTTACGATAAGCAATCAGCCCCAGCATTTT. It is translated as CASSLTISNQPQHF.

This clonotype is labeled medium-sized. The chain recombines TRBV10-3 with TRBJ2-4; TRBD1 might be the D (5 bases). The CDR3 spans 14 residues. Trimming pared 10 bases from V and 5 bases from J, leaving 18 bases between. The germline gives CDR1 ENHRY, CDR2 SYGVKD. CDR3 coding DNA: TGTGCCACCAAGGCAGGGTTAGGTGAAAACATTCAGTACTTC. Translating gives CATKAGLGENIQYF.

This chain's CDR3 is CASSYLGLADRSSYNEQFF. CDR3 DNA: TGTGCCAGCAGTTACTTGGGACTAGCGGACCGTAGCTCCTACAATGAGCAGTTCTTC. The chain joins TRBV6-5 to TRBJ2-1; 11 bases are shared with TRBD2. J was trimmed by 0 bases and V by 1 base; bases with no gene match: 8. In germline, CDR1 is MNHEY, CDR2 SVGAGI. The length of the CDR3 is 19 residues.

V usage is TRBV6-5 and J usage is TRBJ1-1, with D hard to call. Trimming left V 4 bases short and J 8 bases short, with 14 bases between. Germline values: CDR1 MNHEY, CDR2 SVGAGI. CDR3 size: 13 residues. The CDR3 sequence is CASSLIEGLEAFF. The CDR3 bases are TGTGCCAGCAGTTTAATTGAGGGCCTCGAAGCTTTCTTT.

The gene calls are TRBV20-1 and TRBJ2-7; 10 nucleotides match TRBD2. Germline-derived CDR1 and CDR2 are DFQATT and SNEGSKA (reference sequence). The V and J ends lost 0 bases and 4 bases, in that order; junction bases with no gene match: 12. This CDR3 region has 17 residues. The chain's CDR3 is CSARDWGGTSVEYEQYF. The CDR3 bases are TGCAGTGCTAGAGATTGGGGTGGGACTAGCGTCGAGTACGAGCAGTACTTC.

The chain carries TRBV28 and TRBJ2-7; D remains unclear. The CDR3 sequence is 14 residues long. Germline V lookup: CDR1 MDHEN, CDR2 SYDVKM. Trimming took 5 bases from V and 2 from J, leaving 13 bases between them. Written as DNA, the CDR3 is TGTGCCAGCAGTGAAGGAGTCGCCCCCTACGAGCAGTACTTC. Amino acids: CASSEGVAPYEQYF. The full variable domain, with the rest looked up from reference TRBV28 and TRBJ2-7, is DVKVTQSSRYLVKRTGEKVFLECVQDMDHENMFWYRQDPGLGLRLIYFSYDVKMKEKGDIPEGYSVSREKKERFSLILESASTNQTSMYLCASSEGVAPYEQYFGPGTRLTVT.

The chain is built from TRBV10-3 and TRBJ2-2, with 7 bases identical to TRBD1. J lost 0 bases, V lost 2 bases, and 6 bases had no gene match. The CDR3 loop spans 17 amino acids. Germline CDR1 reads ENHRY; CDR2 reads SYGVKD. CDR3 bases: TGTGCCATCAGTGAGATGGACAGGAGCGCGAACACCGGGGAGCTGTTTTTT. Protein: CAISEMDRSANTGELFF.

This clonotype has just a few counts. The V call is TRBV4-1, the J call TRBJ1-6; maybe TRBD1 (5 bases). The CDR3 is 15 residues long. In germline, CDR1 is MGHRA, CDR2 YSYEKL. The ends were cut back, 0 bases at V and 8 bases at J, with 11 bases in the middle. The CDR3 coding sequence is TGCGCCAGCAGCCAAGATAGGGGATTCGATTCACCCCTCCACTTT. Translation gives CASSQDRGFDSPLHF.

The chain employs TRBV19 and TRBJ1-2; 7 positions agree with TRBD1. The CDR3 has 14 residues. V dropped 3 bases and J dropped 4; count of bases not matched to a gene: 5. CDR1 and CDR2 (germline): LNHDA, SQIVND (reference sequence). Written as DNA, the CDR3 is TGTGCCAGTAGTATGAGAGGGGACAGCTATGGCTACACCTTC. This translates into CASSMRGDSYGYTF. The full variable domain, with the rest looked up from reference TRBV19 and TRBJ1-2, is DGGITQSPKYLFRKEGQNVTLSCEQNLNHDAMYWYRQDPGQGLRLIYYSQIVNDFQKGDIAEGYSVSREKKESFPLTVTSAQKNPTAFYLCASSMRGDSYGYTFGSGTRLTVV.